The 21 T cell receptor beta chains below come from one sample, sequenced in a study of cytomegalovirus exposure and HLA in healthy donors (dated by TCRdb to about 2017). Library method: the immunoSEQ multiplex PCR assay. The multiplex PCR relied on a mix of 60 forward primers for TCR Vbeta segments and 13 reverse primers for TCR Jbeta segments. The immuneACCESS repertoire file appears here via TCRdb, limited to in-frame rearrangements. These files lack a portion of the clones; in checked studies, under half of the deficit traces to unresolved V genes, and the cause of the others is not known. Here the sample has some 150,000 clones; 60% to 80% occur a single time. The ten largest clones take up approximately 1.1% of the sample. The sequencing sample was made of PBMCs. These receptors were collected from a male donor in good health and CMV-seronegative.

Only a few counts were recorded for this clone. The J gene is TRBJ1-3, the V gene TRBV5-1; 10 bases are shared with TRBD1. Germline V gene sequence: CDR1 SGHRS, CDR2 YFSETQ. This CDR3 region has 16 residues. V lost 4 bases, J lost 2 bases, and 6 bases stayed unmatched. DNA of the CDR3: TGCGCCAGCAGCCCGGACAGGGGGTATGCTGGAAACACCATATATTTT. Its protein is CASSPDRGYAGNTIYF.

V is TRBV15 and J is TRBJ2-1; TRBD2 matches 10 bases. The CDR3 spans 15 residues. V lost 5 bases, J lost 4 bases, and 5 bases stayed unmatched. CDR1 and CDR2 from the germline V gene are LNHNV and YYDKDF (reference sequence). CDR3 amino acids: CATSLPGLAYNEQFF. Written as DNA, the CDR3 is TGTGCCACCAGCTTACCGGGACTAGCGTACAATGAGCAGTTCTTC.

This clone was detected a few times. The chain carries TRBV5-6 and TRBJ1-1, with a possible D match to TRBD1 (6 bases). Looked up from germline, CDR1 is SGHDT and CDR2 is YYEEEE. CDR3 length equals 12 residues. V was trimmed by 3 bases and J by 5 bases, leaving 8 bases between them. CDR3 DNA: TGTGCCAGCAGCTCGGACAGTACTGAAGCTTTCTTT. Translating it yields CASSSDSTEAFF.

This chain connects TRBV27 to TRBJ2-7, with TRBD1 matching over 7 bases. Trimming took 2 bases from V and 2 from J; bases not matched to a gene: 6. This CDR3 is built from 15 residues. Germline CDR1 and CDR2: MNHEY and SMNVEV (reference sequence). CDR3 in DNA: TGTGCCAGCAGTTTAACGGCGACAGGGCCCTACGAGCAGTACTTC. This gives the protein CASSLTATGPYEQYF.

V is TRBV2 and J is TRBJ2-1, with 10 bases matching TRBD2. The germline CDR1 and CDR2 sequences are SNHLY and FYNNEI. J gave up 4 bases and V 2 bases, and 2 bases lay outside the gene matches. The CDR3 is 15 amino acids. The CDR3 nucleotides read TGTGCCAGCAGTGAACAGCGGGGGGGGTACAATGAGCAGTTCTTC. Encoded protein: CASSEQRGGYNEQFF.

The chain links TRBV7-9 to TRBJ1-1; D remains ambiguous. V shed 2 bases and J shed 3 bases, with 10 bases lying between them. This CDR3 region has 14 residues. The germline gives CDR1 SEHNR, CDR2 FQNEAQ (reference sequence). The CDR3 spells CASSLSGGHTEAFF. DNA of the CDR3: TGTGCCAGCAGCTTAAGTGGAGGGCACACTGAAGCTTTCTTT.

CDR3 sequence reads: CASSAGQGYGNQPQHF. For the CDR3, the DNA is TGTGCCAGCAGCGCCGGACAGGGATACGGCAATCAGCCCCAGCATTTT. The chain recombines TRBV9 with TRBJ1-5; 8 bases fit TRBD1. This CDR3 region has 16 residues. Germline loops: CDR1 SGDLS, CDR2 YYNGEE. The trim removed 3 bases at V and 2 bases at J, leaving 7 bases unmatched.

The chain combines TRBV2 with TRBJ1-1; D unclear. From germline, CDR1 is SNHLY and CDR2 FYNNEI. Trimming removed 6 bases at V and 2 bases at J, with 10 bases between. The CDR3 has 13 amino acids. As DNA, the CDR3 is TGTGCCAGCAGCGCTGACACAAACACTGAAGCTTTCTTT. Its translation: CASSADTNTEAFF.

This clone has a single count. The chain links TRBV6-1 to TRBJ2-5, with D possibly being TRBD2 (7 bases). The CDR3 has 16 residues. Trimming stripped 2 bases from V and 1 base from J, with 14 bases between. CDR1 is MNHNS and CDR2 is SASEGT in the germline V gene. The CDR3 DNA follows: TGTGCCAGCAGTGAATCGGGGGGCAACTCCCAAGAGACCCAGTACTTC. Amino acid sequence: CASSESGGNSQETQYF.

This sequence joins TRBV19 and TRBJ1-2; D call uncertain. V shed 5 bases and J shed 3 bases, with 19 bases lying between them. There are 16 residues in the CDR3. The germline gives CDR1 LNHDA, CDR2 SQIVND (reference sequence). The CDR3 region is CASSLAGEGMDYGYTF. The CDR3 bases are TGTGCCAGTAGTCTCGCCGGGGAGGGAATGGACTATGGCTACACCTTC. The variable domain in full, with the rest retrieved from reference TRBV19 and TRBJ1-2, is DGGITQSPKYLFRKEGQNVTLSCEQNLNHDAMYWYRQDPGQGLRLIYYSQIVNDFQKGDIAEGYSVSREKKESFPLTVTSAQKNPTAFYLCASSLAGEGMDYGYTFGSGTRLTVV.

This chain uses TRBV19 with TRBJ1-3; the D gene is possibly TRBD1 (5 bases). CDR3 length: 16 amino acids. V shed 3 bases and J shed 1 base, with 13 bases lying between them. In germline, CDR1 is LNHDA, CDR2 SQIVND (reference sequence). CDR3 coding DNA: TGTGCCAGTAGTATCGGGGGAATAGGATCTGGAAACACCATATATTTT. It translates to CASSIGGIGSGNTIYF.

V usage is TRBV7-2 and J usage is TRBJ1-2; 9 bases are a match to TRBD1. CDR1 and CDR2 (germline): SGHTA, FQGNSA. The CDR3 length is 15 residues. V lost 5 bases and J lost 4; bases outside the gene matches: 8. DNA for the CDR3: TGTGCCAGCAGCCCGGCGGGACAGGGCTTCTATGGCTACACCTTC. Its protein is CASSPAGQGFYGYTF. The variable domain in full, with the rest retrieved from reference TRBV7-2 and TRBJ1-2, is GAGVSQSPSNKVTEKGKDVELRCDPISGHTALYWYRQSLGQGLEFLIYFQGNSAPDKSGLPSDRFSAERTGGSVSTLTIQRTQQEDSAVYLCASSPAGQGFYGYTFGSGTRLTVV.

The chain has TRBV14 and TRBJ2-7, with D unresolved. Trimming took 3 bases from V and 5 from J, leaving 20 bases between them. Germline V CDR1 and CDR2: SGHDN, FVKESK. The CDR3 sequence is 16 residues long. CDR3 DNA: TGTGCCAGCAGCCAGTCATCCGCATACCCGGTCCACGAGCAGTACTTC. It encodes CASSQSSAYPVHEQYF.

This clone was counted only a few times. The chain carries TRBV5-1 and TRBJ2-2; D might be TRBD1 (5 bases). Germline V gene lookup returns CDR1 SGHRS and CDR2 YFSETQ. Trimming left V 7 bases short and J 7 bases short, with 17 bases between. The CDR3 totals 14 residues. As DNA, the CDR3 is TGCGCCAGCGGGGCTGATTGGGCTGGCGGGGAGCTGTTTTTT. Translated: CASGADWAGGELFF.

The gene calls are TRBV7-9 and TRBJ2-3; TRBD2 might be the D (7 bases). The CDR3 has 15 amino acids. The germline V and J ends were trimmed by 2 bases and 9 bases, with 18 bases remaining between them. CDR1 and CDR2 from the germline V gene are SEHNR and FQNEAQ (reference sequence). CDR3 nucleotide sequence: TGTGCCAGCAGCTTACGGGGGGCGGGAAAGTTGACGCAGTATTTT. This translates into CASSLRGAGKLTQYF.

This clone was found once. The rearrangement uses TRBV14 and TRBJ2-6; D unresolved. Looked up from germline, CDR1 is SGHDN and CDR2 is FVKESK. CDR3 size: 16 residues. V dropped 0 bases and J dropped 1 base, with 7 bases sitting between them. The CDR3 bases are TGTGCCAGCAGCCAAGACGCGAGATCTGGGGCCAACGTCCTGACTTTC. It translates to CASSQDARSGANVLTF.

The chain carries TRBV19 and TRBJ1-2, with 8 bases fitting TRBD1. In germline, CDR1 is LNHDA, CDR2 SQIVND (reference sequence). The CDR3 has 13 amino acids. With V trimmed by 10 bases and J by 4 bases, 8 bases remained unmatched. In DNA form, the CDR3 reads TGTGCCACCGCGCTCGGACAGGGCTATGGCTACACCTTC. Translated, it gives CATALGQGYGYTF.

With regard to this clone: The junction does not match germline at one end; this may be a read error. CDR3: CSSSFSSGELFF. CDR3 bases: TGTTCCAGCAGCTTTTCCTCCGGGGAGCTGTTTTTT. The chain links TRBV7-9 to TRBJ2-2, with no clear D. The germline gives CDR1 SEHNR, CDR2 FQNEAQ (reference sequence). CDR3 length: 12 amino acids.

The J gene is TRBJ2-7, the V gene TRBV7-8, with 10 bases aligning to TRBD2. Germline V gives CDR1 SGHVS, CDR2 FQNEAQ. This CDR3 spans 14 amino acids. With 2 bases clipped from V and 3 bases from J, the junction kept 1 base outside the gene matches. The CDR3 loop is CASSLTSGVYEQYF. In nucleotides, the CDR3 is TGTGCCAGCAGCTTAACTAGCGGGGTCTACGAGCAGTACTTC.

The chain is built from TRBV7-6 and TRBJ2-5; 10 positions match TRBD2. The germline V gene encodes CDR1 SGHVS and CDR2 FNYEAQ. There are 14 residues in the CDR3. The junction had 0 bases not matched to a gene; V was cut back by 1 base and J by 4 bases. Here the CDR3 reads CASSLVAGGETQYF. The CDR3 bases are TGTGCCAGCAGCTTAGTAGCGGGGGGAGAGACCCAGTACTTC. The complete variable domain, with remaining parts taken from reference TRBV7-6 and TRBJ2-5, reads GAGVSQSPRYKVTKRGQDVALRCDPISGHVSLYWYRQALGQGPEFLTYFNYEAQQDKSGLPNDRFSAERPEGSISTLTIQRTEQRDSAMYRCASSLVAGGETQYFGPGTRLLVL.

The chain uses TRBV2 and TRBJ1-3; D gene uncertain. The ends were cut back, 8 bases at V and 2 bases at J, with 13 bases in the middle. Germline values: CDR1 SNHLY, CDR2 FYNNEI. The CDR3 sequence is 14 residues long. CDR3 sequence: CASRLEATGNTIYF. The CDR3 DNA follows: TGTGCCAGCCGTCTCGAGGCGACTGGAAACACCATATATTTT.